One sample yielded the 19 T cell receptor beta chains listed below, sequenced in a study of blood T cells in healthy people across ages (dated by TCRdb to 2014 to 2015). The library relied on 5' RACE. Instrument on record: Illumina HiSeq 2500. A second about 7 to 12 cycle PCR used a sample-barcoded 5' primer and a J-beta primer mix. TCRdb redid the processing of the public reads, applying fastp at Q25 and MiXCR, and retained in-frame beta chains. Entries that share a CDR3 protein sequence are merged under the most common genes and DNA. The sample table holds 1.6 million or so distinct CDR3 sequences, of which roughly 30% were seen once. Together, the top ten hold roughly 10% of the sample. Specimen: blood. The receptors were sampled from a woman in her 30s in good health.

The chain links TRBV29-1 to TRBJ1-2; D is possibly TRBD1 (5 bases). The V and J ends lost 7 bases and 1 base respectively, with 13 bases between them. The CDR3 totals 13 residues. CDR1 and CDR2 (germline): SQVTM, ANQGSEA. The CDR3 nucleotides read TGCAGCGCCCATCTTGGGGGTAACTATGGCTACACCTTC. It is translated as CSAHLGGNYGYTF.

This clonotype was detected many times. CDR3 residues: CASSLPRSPNEQFF. The CDR3 region has the DNA TGTGCCAGCAGCTTGCCGCGTTCACCCAATGAGCAGTTCTTC. V and J are TRBV11-2 and TRBJ2-1; D call uncertain. Germline V gene data show CDR1 as SGHAT and CDR2 as FQNNGV. V was clipped by 3 bases and J by 6 bases, with 12 bases between them. CDR3 length: 14 amino acids.

The chain recombines TRBV20-1 with TRBJ2-3; 8 bases match TRBD2. Germline lookup yields CDR1 DFQATT and CDR2 SNEGSKA (reference sequence). The CDR3 is 14 residues long. V lost 2 bases, J lost 3 bases, and 4 bases stayed unmatched. The CDR3 sequence is CSARRAGETDTQYF. DNA for the CDR3: TGCAGTGCTAGACGAGCGGGGGAAACAGATACGCAGTATTTT.

In its sample, this clonotype was seen many times. This chain uses TRBV10-3 with TRBJ2-3; D gene ambiguous. Looked up from germline, CDR1 is ENHRY and CDR2 is SYGVKD. Trimming left V 5 bases short and J 4 bases short, with 7 bases between. This CDR3 spans 12 amino acids. The CDR3 coding sequence is TGTGCCATCAGTCAAGGAGCAGATACGCAGTATTTT. Translation: CAISQGADTQYF.

This clonotype appeared a few times. The V call is TRBV21-1, the J call TRBJ2-7; the table's D gene call, TRBD1, was not cross checked with the DNA. TRBV21-1 is a recognized pseudogene. There are 18 residues in the CDR3. For the CDR3, the DNA is TGTGCCAGCAGCAAAGAGGTGGGGCAGCCTTTACCTACCTACGAGCAGTACTTC. It translates to CASSKEVGQPLPTYEQYF.

Concerning this clonotype: A much larger clone sits a single nucleotide away, making a read error possible. The chain joins TRBV29-1 to TRBJ2-1; tentatively, D is TRBD1 (5 bases). V was clipped by 7 bases and J by 8 bases, with 18 bases between them. The CDR3 sequence is 13 residues long. Germline CDR1 reads SQVTM; CDR2 reads ANQGSEA. Here the CDR3 DNA reads TGCAGCGGCGTGGCTGGCTCCAGGGATGAGCAGTTCTTC. Translating it yields CSGVAGSRDEQFF.

The chain uses TRBV12-3 or TRBV12-4 and TRBJ2-3; D is perhaps TRBD2 (5 bases). The CDR3 sequence is 13 residues long. The V end lost 2 bases, the J end lost 6 bases, and 9 bases lay between the germline ends. The CDR3 DNA reads as TGTGCCAGCAGTTTACAGAGGGTGGATACGCAGTATTTT. Its translation is CASSLQRVDTQYF.

This clonotype has only a few counts. V and J are TRBV20-1 and TRBJ1-1, with a possible D match to TRBD1 (6 bases). The V end lost 6 bases, the J end lost 1 base, and 15 bases lay between the germline ends. This CDR3 comprises 14 residues. Germline loops: CDR1 DFQATT, CDR2 SNEGSKA (reference sequence). In DNA form, the CDR3 reads TGCAGTGCCCCCCGAGCGGACAGGAACACTGAAGCTTTCTTT. Translation gives CSAPRADRNTEAFF.

This clonotype was detected a few times. The chain employs TRBV7-3 and TRBJ2-1; D might be TRBD2 (6 bases). The CDR3 extends over 14 amino acids. CDR1 is SGHTA, CDR2 FQGTGA, per germline. V was shortened by 4 bases and J by 5 bases, with 12 bases between the two germline ends. The CDR3 DNA is TGTGCCAGCAGCTGGGCGGGACGGAACAATGAGCAGTTCTTC. Its translation is CASSWAGRNNEQFF.

This chain joins TRBV6-6 and TRBJ1-2; D remains ambiguous. Germline V gives CDR1 MNHNY, CDR2 SVGAGI (reference sequence). The CDR3 loop spans 14 amino acids. V gave up 7 bases and J gave up 4 bases, with 16 bases separating them. In DNA form, the CDR3 reads TGTGCCAGCAATACAGAGCCTTACTCCTATGGCTACACCTTC. Translated: CASNTEPYSYGYTF.

This rearrangement joins TRBV7-9 to TRBJ2-1; possibly TRBD2 for D (6 bases). The ends were cut back, 6 bases at V and 5 bases at J, with 17 bases in the middle. CDR1 is SEHNR and CDR2 is FQNEAQ in the germline V gene (reference sequence). The length of the CDR3 is 15 residues. In DNA, the CDR3 is TGTGCCAGCAGATCAGTGGCGGGGAGAAACAATGAGCAGTTCTTC. Translation: CASRSVAGRNNEQFF.

The chain couples TRBV27 to TRBJ1-4, with 7 bases matching TRBD1. The CDR3 consists of 12 residues. Germline V CDR1 and CDR2: MNHEY, SMNVEV (reference sequence). The V and J ends lost 5 bases and 11 bases, in that order; junction bases with no gene match: 5. Written as DNA, the CDR3 is TGTGCCAGCAGTACAAAGGGGGCGAAACTGTTTTTT. This gives the protein CASSTKGAKLFF.

This clonotype appeared many times. The chain has TRBV5-6 and TRBJ1-2; maybe TRBD1 (5 bases). The germline V gene has CDR1 SGHDT and CDR2 YYEEEE. Trimming pared 2 bases from V and 7 bases from J, leaving 9 bases between. This CDR3 comprises 12 residues. The CDR3 spells CASSFGTGGYTF. The CDR3 DNA sequence: TGTGCCAGCAGCTTCGGGACGGGTGGCTACACCTTC.

Points on this clonotype: Its ends do not fully match the called genes, so a read error is possible. The V call is TRBV18, the J call TRBJ2-5; D unclear. Germline loops: CDR1 KGHSH, CDR2 LQKENI. CDR3 size: 14 residues. CDR3 sequence reads: CAGSPQQSEETQYF. CDR3 bases: TGTGCCGGCTCACCACAACAAAGTGAAGAGACCCAGTACTTC.

This clonotype occurred many times. This chain links TRBV3-1 with TRBJ2-7, with D possibly matching TRBD1 (7 bases). V was trimmed by 3 bases and J by 6 bases, leaving 9 bases between them. The CDR3 spans 12 residues. The V gene's germline CDR1 is LGHDT and CDR2 YNNKEL (reference sequence). CDR3 region: CASSHQGGEQYF. The CDR3 DNA sequence: TGTGCCAGCAGCCACCAGGGGGGCGAGCAGTACTTC.

V is TRBV5-4 and J is TRBJ2-3; TRBD2 might be the D (6 bases). V was clipped by 7 bases and J by 4 bases, with 16 bases between them. This CDR3 has 14 residues. Germline V gene lookup returns CDR1 SGHNT and CDR2 YYREEE (reference sequence). CDR3 bases: TGTGCCAGCTCCCGGGGGAGAACCTCAGATACGCAGTATTTT. Protein: CASSRGRTSDTQYF.

This clonotype has only a few counts. This sequence joins TRBV3-1 and TRBJ2-1; D gene uncertain. V lost 1 base and J lost 6, with 13 bases in between. The CDR3 covers 15 residues. In germline, CDR1 is LGHDT, CDR2 YNNKEL (reference sequence). CDR3 loop: CASSQGPSSINEQFF. The CDR3 DNA is TGTGCCAGCAGCCAAGGGCCTAGTTCTATCAATGAGCAGTTCTTC.

J is TRBJ1-4 and V is TRBV11-1, with D possibly TRBD1 on 6 matching bases. CDR1 is SGHAT, CDR2 FQDESV, per germline (reference sequence). V lost 6 bases and J 8 bases, leaving 16 bases between the germline ends. The CDR3 is made up of 14 amino acids. Here the CDR3 reads CASRRQVEGEKLFF. CDR3 nucleotide sequence: TGTGCCAGCAGGAGACAGGTGGAAGGCGAAAAACTGTTTTTT.

This clonotype was found a few times. The rearrangement links TRBV4-1 to TRBJ1-6, with no clear D. V was shortened by 4 bases and J by 7 bases, with 11 bases between the two germline ends. This CDR3 spans 14 amino acids. Germline CDR1 MGHRA, CDR2 YSYEKL. The CDR3 region has the DNA TGCGCCAGCAGCCTTGGATTAGAAAATTCACCCCTCCACTTT. Translation: CASSLGLENSPLHF.